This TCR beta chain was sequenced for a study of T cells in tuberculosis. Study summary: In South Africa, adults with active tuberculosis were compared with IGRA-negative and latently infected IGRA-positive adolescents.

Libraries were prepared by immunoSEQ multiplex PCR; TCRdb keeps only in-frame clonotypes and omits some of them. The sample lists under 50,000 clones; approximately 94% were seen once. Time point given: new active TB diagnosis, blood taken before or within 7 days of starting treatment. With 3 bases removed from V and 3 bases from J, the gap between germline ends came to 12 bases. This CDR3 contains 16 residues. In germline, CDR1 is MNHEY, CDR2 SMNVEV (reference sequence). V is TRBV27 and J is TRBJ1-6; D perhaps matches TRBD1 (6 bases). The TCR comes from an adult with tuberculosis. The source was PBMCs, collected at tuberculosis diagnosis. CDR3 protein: CASSLSGAFYNSPLHF. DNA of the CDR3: TGTGCCAGCAGTTTGTCAGGGGCATTCTATAATTCACCCCTCCACTTT.